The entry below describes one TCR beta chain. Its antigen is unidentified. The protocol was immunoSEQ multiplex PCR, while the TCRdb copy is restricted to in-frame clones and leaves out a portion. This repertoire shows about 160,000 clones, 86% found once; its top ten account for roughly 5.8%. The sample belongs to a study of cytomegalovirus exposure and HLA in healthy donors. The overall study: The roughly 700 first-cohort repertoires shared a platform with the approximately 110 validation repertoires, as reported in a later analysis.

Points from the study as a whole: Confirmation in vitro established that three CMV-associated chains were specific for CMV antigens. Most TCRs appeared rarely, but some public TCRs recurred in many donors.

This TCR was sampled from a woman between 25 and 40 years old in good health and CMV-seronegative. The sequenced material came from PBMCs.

The CDR3 region has the DNA TGTGCTAGTGTCCCTAGCGGGGGTCGTGGAGATACGCAGTATTTT. Translation gives CASVPSGGRGDTQYF. The gene calls are TRBV12-5 and TRBJ2-3, with TRBD2 matching over 10 bases. J was trimmed by 5 bases and V by 7 bases; bases with no gene match: 9. Germline CDR1 reads LGHNT; CDR2 reads FRNRAP. The CDR3 spans 15 residues.